This record looks at one TCR beta chain sequence and its context. No antigen is known for it. cDNA reverse transcribed from extracted RNA served as the sequencing template. TCRdb's copy holds only in-frame clones and misses some; the assay was immunoSEQ multiplex PCR. The sample carries around 190,000 clones, roughly three fifths recorded once. The sample originates from a study of CD8+ T cells in alopecia areata. The study's findings and limits: Affected scalp, especially in alopecia totalis/universalis, had a higher clonality than normal scalp did.

V was clipped by 3 bases and J by 2 bases; unmatched bases: 4. CDR1 is MGHRA, CDR2 YSYEKL, per germline. The CDR3 spans 15 residues. It was from PBMCs that CD4+ and CD8+ T cells were sorted. The sequence derives from a human donor in good health. The sample was CD8+ T cells sorted from blood. This chain uses TRBV4-1 with TRBJ1-2, with TRBD1 matching over 9 bases. CDR3 in amino acids: CASSHSTGGNYGYTF. The CDR3 coding sequence is TGCGCCAGCAGCCACTCGACAGGGGGGAACTATGGCTACACCTTC.